The 32 T cell receptor beta chains below come from one sample, sequenced in a study of cytomegalovirus exposure and HLA in healthy donors. Assay used: immunoSEQ multiplex PCR; TCRdb lists only in-frame clones, some missing. The sample has 200,000 or so clones, around 90% seen once. Sequencing was done on a sample of PBMCs. These receptors all come from a woman aged 18 to 35 in good health and CMV-seropositive.

This clone came up once. The chain carries TRBV28 and TRBJ2-7; 7 nucleotides align to TRBD1. CDR1 and CDR2 from the germline V gene are MDHEN and SYDVKM. CDR3 length equals 17 residues. J was trimmed by 3 bases and V by 5 bases; bases with no gene match: 16. In nucleotides, the CDR3 is TGTGCCAGCAGTCCCAACGTATTGGGACAGACGAACTACGAGCAGTACTTC. Its translation is CASSPNVLGQTNYEQYF. Based on the CDR3 plus reference TRBV28 and TRBJ2-7, the full variable domain is DVKVTQSSRYLVKRTGEKVFLECVQDMDHENMFWYRQDPGLGLRLIYFSYDVKMKEKGDIPEGYSVSREKKERFSLILESASTNQTSMYLCASSPNVLGQTNYEQYFGPGTRLTVT.

The chain combines TRBV5-4 with TRBJ2-3, with TRBD1 matching 7 bases. This CDR3 has 18 amino acids. The V gene end was trimmed by 0 bases and the J gene end by 5 bases; junction bases not matched to a gene: 15. Germline CDR1 is SGHNT and CDR2 is YYREEE (reference sequence). The CDR3 coding sequence is TGTGCCAGCAGCTTGGGGGAGCTATTACAGGGGAAGGAAGATACGCAGTATTTT. It specifies CASSLGELLQGKEDTQYF.

The V call is TRBV11-1, the J call TRBJ2-3; no firm D call. There are 18 residues in the CDR3. Germline-derived CDR1 and CDR2 are SGHAT and FQDESV (reference sequence). The V end was cut by 1 base, the J end by 0 bases, with 17 bases between. The CDR3 DNA follows: TGTGCCAGCAGCTTAGGGCTGTCGGCGGTTACTAGCACAGATACGCAGTATTTT. As protein: CASSLGLSAVTSTDTQYF. Combining the CDR3 with reference TRBV11-1 and TRBJ2-3 gives the whole variable domain EAEVAQSPRYKITEKSQAVAFWCDPISGHATLYWYRQILGQGPELLVQFQDESVVDDSQLPKDRFSAERLKGVDSTLKIQPAELGDSAMYLCASSLGLSAVTSTDTQYFGPGTRLTVL.

The chain is built from TRBV6-5 and TRBJ2-5; the D is unclear. This CDR3 spans 16 amino acids. V gave up 0 bases and J gave up 2 bases, with 13 bases separating them. Germline V gene data show CDR1 as MNHEY and CDR2 as SVGAGI. CDR3 region: CASSYSRTATQETQYF. The CDR3 nucleotides are TGTGCCAGCAGTTACTCTCGAACAGCAACTCAAGAGACCCAGTACTTC.

The chain combines TRBV25-1 with TRBJ1-2, with TRBD1 matching over 7 bases. Trimming at V came to 2 bases and at J to 6 bases, leaving 9 bases not matched to a gene. CDR1 and CDR2 (germline): MGHDK, SYGVNS. The CDR3 sequence is 15 residues long. The CDR3 nucleotides are TGTGCCAGCAGTGAACCGACAGGGAGGTCTGATGGCTACACCTTC. This translates into CASSEPTGRSDGYTF.

The rearrangement joins TRBV29-1 to TRBJ2-1, with 8 nucleotides matching TRBD1. Germline V gives CDR1 SQVTM, CDR2 ANQGSEA. The CDR3 has 13 residues. V lost 7 bases and J lost 2; bases outside the gene matches: 4. CDR3 loop: CSGLDRAYNEQFF. The CDR3 DNA reads as TGCAGCGGGCTGGACAGGGCCTACAATGAGCAGTTCTTC.

The V call is TRBV28, the J call TRBJ1-4, with D unclear. V shed 6 bases and J shed 6 bases, with 5 bases lying between them. The CDR3 loop spans 11 amino acids. Germline V gene lookup returns CDR1 MDHEN and CDR2 SYDVKM. CDR3 coding DNA: TGTGCCAGCAGACATTATGAAAAACTGTTTTTT. It translates to CASRHYEKLFF.

The chain has TRBV5-4 and TRBJ1-3; the D is unclear. Germline V gives CDR1 SGHNT, CDR2 YYREEE (reference sequence). The CDR3 spans 13 residues. Deletions cut 0 bases from V and 4 bases from J, with 5 bases between. The DNA of the CDR3 is TGTGCCAGCAGCTTGGCCGGGGGAAACACCATATATTTT. This translates into CASSLAGGNTIYF.

The chain has TRBV9 and TRBJ2-2; D unresolved. This CDR3 has 11 amino acids. Deletions cut 3 bases from V and 8 bases from J, with 5 bases between. Per germline, CDR1 SGDLS and CDR2 YYNGEE. The CDR3 coding sequence is TGTGCCAGCAGCGCCGTGGGGGAGCTGTTTTTT. It codes for CASSAVGELFF.

The chain recombines TRBV11-1 with TRBJ1-1; maybe TRBD1 (6 bases). V lost 5 bases and J lost 3, with 13 bases in between. Germline values: CDR1 SGHAT, CDR2 FQDESV (reference sequence). This CDR3 spans 14 amino acids. CDR3 nucleotide sequence: TGTGCCAGCAGCCCAACAGGGACGTACACTGAAGCTTTCTTT. Translation: CASSPTGTYTEAFF.

V gene TRBV7-9 combines with J gene TRBJ1-2, with D possibly matching TRBD1 (5 bases). The germline gives CDR1 SEHNR, CDR2 FQNEAQ (reference sequence). Trimming took off 5 bases at V and 1 base at J, with 5 bases between the two ends. This CDR3 contains 12 residues. This chain's CDR3 is CASSDSNYGYTF. The DNA of the CDR3 is TGTGCCAGCAGCGACAGTAACTATGGCTACACCTTC. Variable domain in full (rest from reference TRBV7-9 and TRBJ1-2): DTGVSQNPRHKITKRGQNVTFRCDPISEHNRLYWYRQTLGQGPEFLTYFQNEAQLEKSRLLSDRFSAERPKGSFSTLEIQRTEQGDSAMYLCASSDSNYGYTFGSGTRLTVV.

The chain employs TRBV10-3 and TRBJ2-3, with 7 bases aligning to TRBD2. The CDR3 spans 14 residues. V dropped 6 bases and J dropped 5; count of bases not matched to a gene: 8. Germline lookup yields CDR1 ENHRY and CDR2 SYGVKD. This CDR3 reads CAIRPGTTQDTQYF. CDR3 nucleotide sequence: TGTGCCATCAGACCCGGGACTACCCAAGATACGCAGTATTTT.

J is TRBJ2-4 and V is TRBV6-5; D possibly corresponds to TRBD1 (5 bases). The CDR3 length is 16 residues. The ends were cut back, 0 bases at V and 1 base at J, with 10 bases in the middle. The germline V gene encodes CDR1 MNHEY and CDR2 SVGAGI. DNA for the CDR3: TGTGCCAGCAGTTACTCGAGTGCAGGGGCCAAAAACATTCAGTACTTC. It translates to CASSYSSAGAKNIQYF.

The chain joins TRBV4-2 to TRBJ2-7, with TRBD2 as a possible D gene (5 bases). The germline V and J ends were trimmed by 0 bases and 0 bases, with 9 bases remaining between them. The CDR3 contains 15 residues. The germline V gene has CDR1 LGHNA and CDR2 YNFKEQ. The CDR3 spells CASSQDRTRSYEQYF. CDR3 nucleotide sequence: TGTGCCAGCAGCCAAGATCGGACTCGCTCCTACGAGCAGTACTTC.

The J gene is TRBJ2-7, the V gene TRBV2; the match to TRBD1 covers 11 bases. Germline V gene sequence: CDR1 SNHLY, CDR2 FYNNEI. V shed 7 bases, J shed 3 bases, and the junction held 2 bases outside the gene matches. This CDR3 comprises 13 residues. The CDR3 loop reads CASIGTGGYEQYF. In DNA form, the CDR3 reads TGTGCCAGCATCGGGACAGGGGGCTACGAGCAGTACTTC.

The table lists this clone with a count of one. The chain recombines TRBV5-4 with TRBJ1-2; TRBD1 is a possible D gene (6 bases). CDR3 length: 13 residues. The V gene's germline CDR1 is SGHNT and CDR2 YYREEE (reference sequence). V was pared by 0 bases and J by 3 bases, with 6 bases between. CDR3 in DNA: TGTGCCAGCAGCTTGGGACAGGACTATGGCTACACCTTC. Its translation: CASSLGQDYGYTF.

This chain links TRBV7-6 with TRBJ2-3, with a possible D match to TRBD2 (7 bases). Trimming took 0 bases from V and 5 from J, leaving 12 bases between them. Per germline, CDR1 SGHVS and CDR2 FNYEAQ. The CDR3 covers 15 residues. The CDR3 loop reads CASSLAAGALDTQYF. CDR3 coding DNA: TGTGCCAGCAGCTTAGCGGCGGGGGCCTTAGATACGCAGTATTTT.

The chain combines TRBV5-1 with TRBJ2-7, with D possibly matching TRBD1 (5 bases). CDR1 is SGHRS, CDR2 YFSETQ, per germline. The V gene lost 1 base and the J gene lost 5 bases, with 16 bases spanning the gap. CDR3 length: 15 residues. CDR3 nucleotides: TGCGCCAGCAGCTTGCTTCAGGGAAGTGGGGACGAGCAGTACTTC. Its translation: CASSLLQGSGDEQYF.

This clone was recorded once. This sequence joins TRBV5-1 and TRBJ1-4, with D uncertain. The CDR3 sequence is 15 residues long. Looked up from germline, CDR1 is SGHRS and CDR2 is YFSETQ. V lost 0 bases, J lost 5 bases, and 11 bases lay in between. CDR3 amino acids: CASSLGAQWNEKLFF. The CDR3 DNA sequence: TGCGCCAGCAGCTTGGGTGCACAGTGGAATGAAAAACTGTTTTTT.

The rearrangement uses TRBV5-6 and TRBJ2-5, with D hard to call. The V gene lost 4 bases and the J gene lost 0 bases, with 4 bases spanning the gap. Germline V lookup: CDR1 SGHDT, CDR2 YYEEEE. The CDR3 has 12 amino acids. CDR3 residues: CASSEYQETQYF. DNA of the CDR3: TGTGCCAGCAGCGAGTACCAAGAGACCCAGTACTTC.

This clone came up a few times. Written as DNA, the CDR3 is TGTGCCAGTAGCGATCCCCACGGGGACTCCTACAATGAGCAGTTCTTC. Its protein is CASSDPHGDSYNEQFF. The chain is built from TRBV19 and TRBJ2-1; D possibly corresponds to TRBD2 (5 bases). The germline V gene encodes CDR1 LNHDA and CDR2 SQIVND (reference sequence). The CDR3 is 16 residues long. The V end lost 6 bases, the J end lost 0 bases, and 15 bases lay between the germline ends.

This rearrangement joins TRBV6-5 to TRBJ1-1; TRBD1 agrees at 8 bases. Germline V gene sequence: CDR1 MNHEY, CDR2 SVGAGI. The junction had 5 bases not matched to a gene; V was cut back by 5 bases and J by 3 bases. CDR3 length: 14 amino acids. The CDR3 here is CASSPQGAHTEAFF. Written as DNA, the CDR3 is TGTGCCAGCAGTCCTCAGGGGGCGCACACTGAAGCTTTCTTT.

The chain employs TRBV5-1 and TRBJ2-1, with a weak D call TRBD1 (6 bases). From germline, CDR1 is SGHRS and CDR2 YFSETQ. This CDR3 is built from 13 residues. The V gene lost 0 bases and the J gene lost 7 bases, with 8 bases spanning the gap. The CDR3, as DNA: TGCGCCAGCAGCTTGGGTAGGGGGAATGAGCAGTTCTTC. Translation: CASSLGRGNEQFF.

J is TRBJ1-3 and V is TRBV6-6; perhaps TRBD1 as D (6 bases). There are 14 residues in the CDR3. V was shortened by 4 bases and J by 5 bases, with 12 bases between the two germline ends. CDR1 MNHNY and CDR2 SVGAGI come from the germline V gene (reference sequence). The CDR3 DNA reads as TGTGCCAGCAGTTTGATCCGGGACAGAAACACCATATATTTT. As protein: CASSLIRDRNTIYF.

V usage is TRBV15 and J usage is TRBJ2-3; D is ambiguous. The V and J ends lost 8 bases and 4 bases respectively, with 10 bases between them. The CDR3 has 12 amino acids. Germline CDR1 and CDR2: LNHNV and YYDKDF (reference sequence). The CDR3 DNA reads as TGTGCCACCGGATGGAGCTCAGATACGCAGTATTTT. Protein sequence: CATGWSSDTQYF. The whole variable domain, remainder taken from reference TRBV15 and TRBJ2-3, is DAMVIQNPRYQVTQFGKPVTLSCSQTLNHNVMYWYQQKSSQAPKLLFHYYDKDFNNEADTPDNFQSRRPNTSFCFLDIRSPGLGDTAMYLCATGWSSDTQYFGPGTRLTVL.

The rearrangement links TRBV5-1 to TRBJ1-3, with 8 bases that match TRBD1. The CDR3 loop spans 16 amino acids. V lost 4 bases to trimming and J lost 1 base; unmatched junction nucleotides: 7. From germline, CDR1 is SGHRS and CDR2 YFSETQ. The CDR3 sequence is CASSPGNRGSGNTIYF. In DNA, the CDR3 is TGCGCCAGCAGCCCAGGGAACAGGGGGTCTGGAAACACCATATATTTT.

The V call is TRBV2, the J call TRBJ2-3, with 9 bases aligning to TRBD1. Germline lookup yields CDR1 SNHLY and CDR2 FYNNEI. This CDR3 comprises 15 residues. Trimming removed 2 bases from V and 5 bases from J; junction bases left unmatched: 5. CDR3 bases: TGTGCCAGCAGTGAAAGAACAGGGGGCGAAGATACGCAGTATTTT. Protein: CASSERTGGEDTQYF.

The rearrangement links TRBV10-1 to TRBJ2-1, with 9 positions matching TRBD2. The CDR3 runs 14 residues. Germline CDR1 WNHNN, CDR2 SYGVQD (reference sequence). The J segment lost 7 bases and the V segment lost 5 bases, leaving 6 bases of the junction unmatched. DNA of the CDR3: TGCGCCAGCAGTACTAGCGGGTTGGGGAATGAGCAGTTCTTC. As protein: CASSTSGLGNEQFF.

The V and J genes are TRBV2 and TRBJ1-1; TRBD1 might be the D (5 bases). Deletions cut 4 bases from V and 10 bases from J, with 10 bases between. The germline CDR1 and CDR2 sequences are SNHLY and FYNNEI. This CDR3 contains 11 residues. CDR3 region: CASSGRGLAFF. The DNA for the CDR3 is TGTGCCAGCAGTGGAAGGGGACTAGCTTTCTTT. Combining the CDR3 with reference TRBV2 and TRBJ1-1 gives the whole variable domain EPEVTQTPSHQVTQMGQEVILRCVPISNHLYFYWYRQILGQKVEFLVSFYNNEISEKSEIFDDQFSVERPDGSNFTLKIRSTKLEDSAMYFCASSGRGLAFFGQGTRLTVV.

Regarding this clone: The same CDR3 arises from other DNA sequences in this sample as well. The rearrangement joins TRBV9 to TRBJ2-3, with D maybe TRBD1 (6 bases). This CDR3 spans 15 amino acids. The V gene lost 0 bases and the J gene lost 3 bases, with 11 bases spanning the gap. The V gene's germline CDR1 is SGDLS and CDR2 YYNGEE. The chain's CDR3 is CASSVEGGSTDTQYF. CDR3 DNA sequence: TGTGCCAGCAGCGTAGAAGGGGGATCGACAGATACGCAGTATTTT.

About this clone itself: At the DNA level, this CDR3 is encoded by other sequences in the same sample as well. J is TRBJ2-3 and V is TRBV5-6, with D perhaps matching TRBD1 (6 bases). Germline V CDR1 and CDR2: SGHDT, YYEEEE. The V and J ends lost 0 bases and 2 bases respectively, with 7 bases between them. The CDR3 has 14 amino acids. The CDR3 sequence: CASSLGGHTDTQYF. The DNA of the CDR3 is TGTGCCAGCAGCTTGGGGGGACACACAGATACGCAGTATTTT.

V and J are TRBV7-9 and TRBJ2-7, with 14 bases identical to TRBD2. The CDR3 covers 14 residues. The V gene's germline CDR1 is SEHNR and CDR2 FQNEAQ (reference sequence). The junction had 2 bases not matched to a gene; V was cut back by 5 bases and J by 5 bases. DNA for the CDR3: TGTGCCAGCAGCCAGGGACTAGCGGGAGACGAGCAGTACTTC. Its translation: CASSQGLAGDEQYF.